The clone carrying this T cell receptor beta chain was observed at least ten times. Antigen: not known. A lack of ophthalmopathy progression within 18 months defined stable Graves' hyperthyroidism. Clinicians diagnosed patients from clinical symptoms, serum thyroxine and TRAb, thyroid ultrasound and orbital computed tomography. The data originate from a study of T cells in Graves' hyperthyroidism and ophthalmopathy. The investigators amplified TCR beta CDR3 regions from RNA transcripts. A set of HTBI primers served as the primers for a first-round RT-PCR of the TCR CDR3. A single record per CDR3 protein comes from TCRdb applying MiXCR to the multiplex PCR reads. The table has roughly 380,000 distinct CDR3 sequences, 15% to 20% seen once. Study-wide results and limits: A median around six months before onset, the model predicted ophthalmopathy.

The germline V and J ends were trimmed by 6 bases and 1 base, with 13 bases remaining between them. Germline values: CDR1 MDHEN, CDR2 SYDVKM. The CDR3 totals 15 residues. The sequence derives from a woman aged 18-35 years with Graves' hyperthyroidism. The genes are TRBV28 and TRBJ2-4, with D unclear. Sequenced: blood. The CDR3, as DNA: TGTGCCAGCAGCTATGCATTCGGTGCCAAAAACATTCAGTACTTC. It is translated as CASSYAFGAKNIQYF. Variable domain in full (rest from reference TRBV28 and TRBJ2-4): DVKVTQSSRYLVKRTGEKVFLECVQDMDHENMFWYRQDPGLGLRLIYFSYDVKMKEKGDIPEGYSVSREKKERFSLILESASTNQTSMYLCASSYAFGAKNIQYFGAGTRLSVL.